These 25 T cell receptor beta chains originate from one sample sequenced in a study of blood T cell repertoires in COVID-19. Clones were sequenced by immunoSEQ multiplex PCR, and TCRdb holds only the in-frame ones, with some missing. Here the sample spans about 400,000 clones, roughly 87% being singletons. The sample consisted of PBMCs or T cells enriched from blood (not recorded which). All receptors come from a woman in her thirties or forties with acute COVID-19.

This clone was observed a handful of times. The CDR3 spells CASSIAENSPLHF. Written as DNA, the CDR3 is TGTGCCAGTAGTATAGCTGAGAATTCACCCCTCCACTTT. The rearrangement links TRBV19 to TRBJ1-6; D is ambiguous. CDR3 length: 13 residues. Germline CDR1 LNHDA, CDR2 SQIVND (reference sequence). V was cut by 1 base and J by 7 bases, with 5 bases left in between.

The rearrangement uses TRBV7-2 and TRBJ1-1, with D perhaps matching TRBD1 (5 bases). The CDR3 sequence is 14 residues long. Germline V gene lookup returns CDR1 SGHTA and CDR2 FQGNSA. Trimming shortened V by 2 bases and J by 5 bases, and 12 bases separated the two germline ends. The CDR3 DNA sequence: TGTGCCAGCAGCTTACTGACAGCAACGACTGAAGCTTTCTTT. Translating gives CASSLLTATTEAFF.

V and J are TRBV7-8 and TRBJ1-5; 8 bases are shared with TRBD1. CDR1 is SGHVS and CDR2 is FQNEAQ in the germline V gene. V shed 2 bases and J 3 bases; nucleotides not matched to a gene: 6. The CDR3 is 16 amino acids. The CDR3 protein is CASSLLGQALNQPQHF. The CDR3 DNA follows: TGTGCCAGCAGCTTATTGGGACAGGCTCTCAATCAGCCCCAGCATTTT.

The V and J genes are TRBV19 and TRBJ1-5; D gene uncertain. Germline lookup yields CDR1 LNHDA and CDR2 SQIVND (reference sequence). CDR3 length equals 15 residues. The germline V and J ends were trimmed by 6 bases and 6 bases, with 18 bases remaining between them. Here the CDR3 reads CASRQNGQFPQPQHF. Written as DNA, the CDR3 is TGTGCCAGTAGACAAAATGGTCAGTTTCCTCAGCCCCAGCATTTT.

V gene TRBV5-1 combines with J gene TRBJ1-6; 10 bases agree with TRBD1. CDR1 and CDR2 (germline): SGHRS, YFSETQ. V lost 4 bases, J lost 7 bases, and 8 bases stayed unmatched. The CDR3 consists of 16 residues. CDR3 sequence reads: CASSQRQGAVNSPLHF. CDR3 coding DNA: TGCGCCAGCAGCCAAAGACAGGGGGCGGTCAATTCACCCCTCCACTTT.

This clone was observed a single time. The chain links TRBV12-3 or TRBV12-4 to TRBJ1-1; D might be TRBD1 (5 bases). V gave up 9 bases and J gave up 2 bases, with 10 bases separating them. The CDR3 consists of 12 residues. In DNA form, the CDR3 reads TGTGCCAGTCAGGGTTATAACACTGAAGCTTTCTTT. Translation gives CASQGYNTEAFF.

CDR3 sequence reads: CARSQPKAFNEQFF. In nucleotides, the CDR3 is TGTGCCAGAAGCCAACCTAAAGCTTTCAATGAGCAGTTCTTC. The V gene is TRBV5-3, the J gene TRBJ2-1; D remains unclear. TRBV5-3 is classed as an ORF, of uncertain function. V lost 4 bases and J lost 6, with 14 bases in between. The CDR3 has 14 amino acids.

J is TRBJ2-4 and V is TRBV7-2; 13 positions match TRBD2. CDR1 SGHTA and CDR2 FQGNSA come from the germline V gene. The junction had 2 bases not matched to a gene; V was cut back by 3 bases and J by 0 bases. This CDR3 region has 17 residues. In DNA, the CDR3 is TGTGCCAGCAGCTTTACTAGCGGGGGGGGAGCCAAAAACATTCAGTACTTC. As protein: CASSFTSGGGAKNIQYF.

The CDR3 is CASSYFLAGRETQYF. The CDR3 nucleotides read TGTGCCAGCAGTTACTTTCTAGCGGGGAGGGAGACCCAGTACTTC. V is TRBV6-5 and J is TRBJ2-5; the match to TRBD2 covers 9 bases. The junction had 5 bases not matched to a gene; V was cut back by 1 base and J by 5 bases. The CDR3 contains 15 residues. Germline CDR1 and CDR2: MNHEY and SVGAGI.

The chain is built from TRBV28 and TRBJ1-2; 9 nucleotides agree with TRBD1. This CDR3 has 16 amino acids. V lost 6 bases and J lost 0; bases outside the gene matches: 8. CDR1 is MDHEN and CDR2 is SYDVKM in the germline V gene. CDR3 residues: CASRPTGGETNYGYTF. CDR3 DNA sequence: TGTGCCAGCAGGCCTACAGGGGGCGAGACTAACTATGGCTACACCTTC.

V and J are TRBV9 and TRBJ2-1; 7 nucleotides match TRBD2. After removal of 4 bases from V and 0 bases from J, the junction contained 7 bases not matched to a gene. Germline CDR1 SGDLS, CDR2 YYNGEE. The CDR3 runs to 16 residues. The CDR3 nucleotides read TGTGCCAGCAGCCCCGTTGCGGGAGACTCCTACAATGAGCAGTTCTTC. Amino acid sequence: CASSPVAGDSYNEQFF.

The J gene is TRBJ2-5, the V gene TRBV24-1, with 11 bases fitting TRBD2. The trim removed 4 bases at V and 4 bases at J, leaving 7 bases unmatched. This CDR3 is 16 amino acids long. The V gene's germline CDR1 is KGHDR and CDR2 SFDVKD. The CDR3 region has the DNA TGTGCCACCAGTGAAATAGCGGGGGGGGCCAGAGAGACCCAGTACTTC. It encodes CATSEIAGGARETQYF.

The chain uses TRBV29-1 and TRBJ2-1; maybe TRBD2 (6 bases). Trimming left V 7 bases short and J 7 bases short, with 8 bases between. The CDR3 spans 10 residues. Germline CDR1 reads SQVTM; CDR2 reads ANQGSEA. The CDR3 nucleotides are TGCAGCGGAGGAGGGAATGAGCAGTTCTTC. Residues: CSGGGNEQFF.

V and J are TRBV29-1 and TRBJ2-3; possibly TRBD2 for D (6 bases). V lost 3 bases to trimming and J lost 6 bases, with 10 bases between them. The CDR3 totals 12 residues. CDR1 and CDR2 from the germline V gene are SQVTM and ANQGSEA. The CDR3 here is CSVEGLLDTQYF. The CDR3 DNA is TGCAGCGTTGAGGGACTGTTGGATACGCAGTATTTT.

In nucleotides, the CDR3 is TGTGCCAGCAGAACCGGGACACAGAACACTGAAGCTTTCTTT. This sequence encodes CASRTGTQNTEAFF. This chain joins TRBV6-5 and TRBJ1-1; possibly TRBD1 for D (6 bases). CDR1 MNHEY and CDR2 SVGAGI come from the germline V gene. Trimming shortened V by 6 bases and J by 1 base, and 12 bases separated the two germline ends. CDR3 length equals 14 residues.

The rearrangement links TRBV24-1 to TRBJ1-2; possibly TRBD1 for D (5 bases). CDR1 and CDR2 from the germline V gene are KGHDR and SFDVKD. Trimming took off 1 base at V and 7 bases at J, with 15 bases between the two ends. This CDR3 comprises 15 residues. The CDR3: CATSDFSGSGGGYTF. CDR3 bases: TGTGCCACCAGTGATTTTTCGGGCTCCGGGGGTGGCTACACCTTC.

This chain links TRBV13 with TRBJ2-3, with 10 bases lining up with TRBD2. This CDR3 comprises 15 residues. Germline CDR1 reads PRHDT; CDR2 reads FYEKMQ (reference sequence). Germline trimming cut 5 bases from V and 9 bases from J; bases unmatched to any gene: 11. The CDR3 DNA follows: TGTGCCAGCAGCCCCCCTCTAGCGGGGGCAGTAACGCAGTATTTT. It yields the protein CASSPPLAGAVTQYF.

This chain connects TRBV10-3 to TRBJ2-5, with TRBD1 matching 9 bases. J was trimmed by 3 bases and V by 3 bases; bases with no gene match: 5. The CDR3 is made up of 15 amino acids. CDR1 is ENHRY, CDR2 SYGVKD, per germline. The CDR3 here is CAISEYDRGEETQYF. The CDR3 DNA is TGTGCCATCAGTGAATACGACAGGGGGGAAGAGACCCAGTACTTC.

The chain is built from TRBV12-2 and TRBJ1-3; the table gives TRBD1 as D, unverified against the DNA. TRBV12-2 constitutes a pseudogene. The CDR3 length is 16 residues. The CDR3 here is CASRLVKYWASDTIYF. The CDR3 coding sequence is TGTGCAAGTCGCTTAGTAAAATACTGGGCTTCGGACACCATATATTTT.

V gene TRBV5-8 combines with J gene TRBJ1-2; maybe TRBD1 (5 bases). The CDR3 sequence is 12 residues long. The germline V and J ends were trimmed by 3 bases and 10 bases, with 13 bases remaining between them. Germline assignment: CDR1 SGHTS and CDR2 YDEGEE. CDR3 amino acids: CASSYVTGNYTF. CDR3 in DNA: TGTGCCAGCAGCTATGTAACAGGCAACTACACCTTC.

This sequence joins TRBV7-9 and TRBJ2-3; 9 bases are shared with TRBD2. Germline CDR1 SEHNR, CDR2 FQNEAQ (reference sequence). The CDR3 contains 12 residues. This chain's CDR3 is CAAGGSTDTQYF. Written as DNA, the CDR3 is TGTGCTGCGGGGGGGAGCACAGATACGCAGTATTTT.

V usage is TRBV5-8 and J usage is TRBJ2-7; D is undetermined. Looked up from germline, CDR1 is SGHTS and CDR2 is YDEGEE. The CDR3 totals 15 residues. The V end was cut by 4 bases, the J end by 2 bases, with 16 bases between. The CDR3, as DNA: TGTGCCAGCAGCCCCCTCCGGGTCGGTACCTACGAGCAGTACTTC. Its translation: CASSPLRVGTYEQYF.

The rearrangement uses TRBV5-1 and TRBJ1-1, with D possibly TRBD1 on 5 matching bases. Between the trimmed V and J ends, which lost 0 bases and 1 base, there was a span of 10 bases. Looked up from germline, CDR1 is SGHRS and CDR2 is YFSETQ. The CDR3 is 15 amino acids. In nucleotides, the CDR3 is TGCGCCAGCAGCTTGGGTCAGGGCCCGAACACTGAAGCTTTCTTT. Its translation is CASSLGQGPNTEAFF.

The chain has TRBV7-9 and TRBJ2-1; 11 bases align to TRBD2. The germline CDR1 and CDR2 sequences are SEHNR and FQNEAQ (reference sequence). Germline trimming cut 6 bases from V and 2 bases from J; bases unmatched to any gene: 6. CDR3 length: 16 residues. CDR3 DNA sequence: TGTGCCAGCAGTCCTTTACTAGCGGGGGCCTACAATGAGCAGTTCTTC. Encoded protein: CASSPLLAGAYNEQFF.

This clone was seen a handful of times. This chain links TRBV6-5 with TRBJ2-7; no clear D gene. The CDR3 length is 13 residues. Germline lookup yields CDR1 MNHEY and CDR2 SVGAGI. V dropped 6 bases and J dropped 9 bases, with 18 bases sitting between them. CDR3: CASSPPGFGRQYF. In DNA, the CDR3 is TGTGCCAGCAGCCCACCTGGGTTTGGGCGGCAGTACTTC.